This entry is about one T cell receptor beta chain. Primers: 60 Vbeta forward and 13 Jbeta reverse. Measured with immunoSEQ multiplex PCR; TCRdb has only the in-frame clones, and not every one. The data hold about 190,000 clones, with around 84% observed a single time. The CDR3 is made up of 15 amino acids. The ends were cut back, 4 bases at V and 5 bases at J, with 17 bases in the middle. Per germline, CDR1 KGHSH and CDR2 LQKENI. The donors gave bone marrow, and they were healthy. These data originate in a study of cytomegalovirus exposure and HLA in healthy donors. This TCR derives from a woman between 18 and 29 years old in good health and CMV-seronegative. This chain links TRBV18 with TRBJ2-5; D is perhaps TRBD2 (6 bases). What was sequenced was PBMCs. CDR3 in DNA: TGTGCCAGCTCACTTAGCGGCAGGGTCGGGGAGACCCAGTACTTC. Translated: CASSLSGRVGETQYF.